This TCR beta chain was recovered during a study of T cell repertoires in cytomegalovirus infection. Overall study context: Recently identified HLA-C-restricted and well-studied HLA-B-restricted CMV epitopes were used. Matching HLA type, along with CMV infection, was indicated by public TCR beta signatures.

Via MiXCR, TCRdb re-called the reads, giving one row per CDR3 protein. The repertoire has about 830,000 distinct CDR3 sequences, about 33% of them found once; the top ten carry around 12%. Trimming removed 7 bases at V and 8 bases at J, with 17 bases between. Germline loops: CDR1 PRHDT, CDR2 FYEKMQ (reference sequence). The CDR3 covers 13 residues. This clonotype was recorded once. Its antigen is unknown. This receptor was taken from a human donor in good health (CMV status not recorded). Some clones in this sample may be carry-over from other donors' samples. The specimen comprised cultured CD8+ T cells from PBMCs, sampled from culture after CMV antigen stimulation. This chain links TRBV13 with TRBJ1-2; D gene ambiguous. The CDR3 region is CASTPGLRMGYTF. CDR3 in DNA: TGTGCCAGCACCCCCGGGCTCAGGATGGGCTACACCTTC.